The 22 T cell receptor beta chains in this list originate from one sample, sequenced in a study of T cells of healthy individuals. TCRdb used MiXCR to reprocess the 5' RACE reads, holding one entry per CDR3 protein. The data hold 60,000 to 80,000 distinct CDR3 sequences, with around 15% observed a single time. The receptors originated from a human donor in good health.

This clonotype was seen more than once but under ten times. The chain carries TRBV2 and TRBJ2-1, with D possibly TRBD1 on 5 matching bases. The CDR3 is 18 amino acids. The germline CDR1 and CDR2 sequences are SNHLY and FYNNEI. Trimming removed 2 bases from V and 0 bases from J, with 17 bases in between. The CDR3 nucleotides are TGTGCCAGCAGTGAAATCAGGGCTAGGAGAGTCTCCTACAATGAGCAGTTCTTC. Translated: CASSEIRARRVSYNEQFF. The full variable domain, rest sourced from reference TRBV2 and TRBJ2-1, is EPEVTQTPSHQVTQMGQEVILRCVPISNHLYFYWYRQILGQKVEFLVSFYNNEISEKSEIFDDQFSVERPDGSNFTLKIRSTKLEDSAMYFCASSEIRARRVSYNEQFFGPGTRLTVL.

This clonotype appeared many times. V and J are TRBV15 and TRBJ1-2; possibly TRBD1 for D (5 bases). The CDR3 is made up of 15 amino acids. Germline-derived CDR1 and CDR2 are LNHNV and YYDKDF (reference sequence). Trimming shortened V by 1 base and J by 5 bases, and 14 bases separated the two germline ends. CDR3 residues: CATSRGTGGIYGYTF. CDR3 DNA sequence: TGTGCCACCAGCAGAGGAACCGGGGGAATATATGGCTACACCTTC.

Details on this clonotype: Compared with germline, one end of the junction differs, possibly owing to a read error. The V call is TRBV4-1, the J call TRBJ1-2; the match to TRBD1 covers 11 bases. The CDR3 sequence is 15 residues long. Germline assignment: CDR1 MGHRA and CDR2 YSYEKL. This CDR3 reads CASSQPGQGAQGYTF. The CDR3 nucleotides are TGTGCCAGCAGCCAACCCGGACAGGGGGCGCAGGGCTACACCTTC.

The rearrangement links TRBV20-1 to TRBJ2-1; no definite D call. The CDR3 extends over 13 amino acids. The ends were cut back, 5 bases at V and 1 base at J, with 9 bases in the middle. CDR1 is DFQATT, CDR2 SNEGSKA, per germline (reference sequence). The DNA of the CDR3 is TGCAGTGCTGAGGACGATTCCTACAATGAGCAGTTCTTC. Its translation is CSAEDDSYNEQFF.

This clonotype was observed at least ten times. The chain is built from TRBV28 and TRBJ2-3, with TRBD1 matching 10 bases. The CDR3 length is 16 residues. The V and J ends lost 3 bases and 2 bases, in that order; junction bases with no gene match: 5. Germline values: CDR1 MDHEN, CDR2 SYDVKM. CDR3 nucleotides: TGTGCCAGCAGTTTTTTGACAGGGGGCTCCACAGATACGCAGTATTTT. As protein: CASSFLTGGSTDTQYF.

The table lists this clonotype with many counts. This sequence joins TRBV5-6 and TRBJ2-7, with a tentative D call TRBD2 (6 bases). The CDR3 is made up of 14 amino acids. Trimming stripped 0 bases from V and 5 bases from J, with 12 bases between. CDR1 is SGHDT and CDR2 is YYEEEE in the germline V gene. In nucleotides, the CDR3 is TGTGCCAGCAGCTTGGGCGGAGGGGCCAACGAGCAGTACTTC. It yields the protein CASSLGGGANEQYF.

This clonotype was recorded at least ten times. This sequence joins TRBV27 and TRBJ2-4, with D possibly matching TRBD1 (5 bases). The CDR3 runs 13 residues. Germline assignment: CDR1 MNHEY and CDR2 SMNVEV (reference sequence). V was trimmed by 4 bases and J by 5 bases, leaving 9 bases between them. In DNA form, the CDR3 reads TGTGCCAGCAGTTCAGGGTCCCAAAACATTCAGTACTTC. Protein: CASSSGSQNIQYF.

This clonotype was detected a few times. The genes are TRBV13 and TRBJ2-1; 9 bases map to TRBD2. The CDR3 contains 16 residues. Germline values: CDR1 PRHDT, CDR2 FYEKMQ (reference sequence). V gave up 3 bases and J gave up 10 bases; unmatched junction bases: 13. DNA for the CDR3: TGTGCCAGCAGCTTCCCGGGACTAGCTGGTCAGGGGGAGCAGTTCTTC. Residues: CASSFPGLAGQGEQFF.

This clonotype was counted many times. V and J are TRBV7-9 and TRBJ2-5; D is possibly TRBD2 (6 bases). The V gene lost 2 bases and the J gene lost 5 bases, with 24 bases spanning the gap. The germline V gene has CDR1 SEHNR and CDR2 FQNEAQ (reference sequence). The CDR3 spans 18 residues. The CDR3 loop is CASSLRGGASRREETQYF. The CDR3 DNA is TGTGCCAGCAGCTTACGTGGCGGGGCCTCCCGAAGGGAGGAGACCCAGTACTTC.

J is TRBJ2-5 and V is TRBV5-1, with D perhaps being TRBD1 or TRBD2 (6 bases each). V was pared by 2 bases and J by 5 bases, with 13 bases between. The germline V gene encodes CDR1 SGHRS and CDR2 YFSETQ. The CDR3 is 14 amino acids. CDR3 sequence reads: CASSFNRGRETQYF. The CDR3 nucleotides read TGCGCCAGCAGCTTCAATCGGGGGCGGGAGACCCAGTACTTC.

This clonotype was seen only a few times. This chain joins TRBV10-3 and TRBJ2-6; the D call may be TRBD1 or TRBD2 (5 bases each). V was shortened by 3 bases and J by 0 bases, with 12 bases between the two germline ends. The V gene's germline CDR1 is ENHRY and CDR2 SYGVKD. The CDR3 spans 17 residues. CDR3 sequence (DNA): TGTGCCATCAGTGATGGGGGTTTGTTCTCTGGGGCCAACGTCCTGACTTTC. Residues: CAISDGGLFSGANVLTF.

This clonotype has a count of ten or more. The rearrangement uses TRBV6-6 and TRBJ2-7, with unresolved D. The CDR3 extends over 12 amino acids. Germline V gene data show CDR1 as MNHNY and CDR2 as SVGAGI (reference sequence). V gave up 6 bases and J gave up 1 base, with 7 bases separating them. The CDR3 is CASSDTSYEQYF. In DNA, the CDR3 is TGTGCCAGCAGCGACACTTCCTACGAGCAGTACTTC.

This clonotype was seen ten or more times. This chain links TRBV20-1 with TRBJ1-4, with 11 bases lining up with TRBD1. There are 15 residues in the CDR3. V shed 6 bases and J 0 bases; nucleotides not matched to a gene: 3. The germline gives CDR1 DFQATT, CDR2 SNEGSKA (reference sequence). DNA for the CDR3: TGCAGTGCGGGACAGGGGGGAGCAACTAATGAAAAACTGTTTTTT. Translated: CSAGQGGATNEKLFF.

V usage is TRBV7-2 and J usage is TRBJ1-5, with D possibly matching TRBD1 (6 bases). V was cut by 3 bases and J by 2 bases, with 11 bases left in between. Germline V lookup: CDR1 SGHTA, CDR2 FQGNSA. This CDR3 contains 15 residues. The chain's CDR3 is CASSFRGARNQPQHF. The DNA for the CDR3 is TGTGCCAGCAGCTTCCGGGGGGCTCGCAATCAGCCCCAGCATTTT. Based on the CDR3 plus reference TRBV7-2 and TRBJ1-5, the full variable domain is GAGVSQSPSNKVTEKGKDVELRCDPISGHTALYWYRQSLGQGLEFLIYFQGNSAPDKSGLPSDRFSAERTGGSVSTLTIQRTQQEDSAVYLCASSFRGARNQPQHFGDGTRLSIL.

Of note for this clonotype: This may stem from a read error, because a much larger clone lies one nucleotide away. The chain couples TRBV11-2 to TRBJ2-2; 8 positions agree with TRBD1. V lost 5 bases to trimming and J lost 0 bases; unmatched junction nucleotides: 11. Per germline, CDR1 SGHAT and CDR2 FQNNGV. The CDR3 consists of 18 residues. CDR3 region: CASSPGCWTGTNTGELFF. The CDR3 DNA reads TGTGCCAGCAGCCCCGGGTGCTGGACAGGGACGAACACCGGGGAGCTGTTTTTT.

This sequence joins TRBV9 and TRBJ2-1; 10 positions agree with TRBD2. Germline V gene lookup returns CDR1 SGDLS and CDR2 YYNGEE. The CDR3 is made up of 17 amino acids. With 1 base clipped from V and 5 bases from J, the junction kept 9 bases outside the gene matches. The CDR3 bases are TGTGCCAGCAGCGTACCCAAAAGCGGGGGGGAAAACAATGAGCAGTTCTTC. Its protein is CASSVPKSGGENNEQFF.

As regards this clonotype: A much bigger clone sits one base away, suggesting this may be a read error. The chain links TRBV7-9 to TRBJ2-5; a weak D match, TRBD2 (6 bases). Germline CDR1 and CDR2: SEHNR and FQNEAQ (reference sequence). V was trimmed by 3 bases and J by 3 bases, leaving 17 bases between them. The CDR3 runs to 16 residues. The CDR3 sequence is CASSFTNGSPKETQYF. The DNA for the CDR3 is TGTGCCAGCAGCTTCACTAACGGGAGTCCAAAAGAGACCCAGTACTTC.

This clonotype was seen a few times. The chain joins TRBV6-2 or TRBV6-3 to TRBJ2-5; 7 bases fit TRBD2. CDR1 MNHEY and CDR2 SVGEGT come from the germline V gene. Germline trimming cut 2 bases from V and 2 bases from J; bases unmatched to any gene: 2. The CDR3 runs to 14 residues. CDR3 DNA: TGTGCCAGCAGTTACCGTAGCGGGCAAGAGACCCAGTACTTC. The encoded protein is CASSYRSGQETQYF.

This clonotype was counted many times. The V call is TRBV5-1, the J call TRBJ2-3, with D unresolved. This CDR3 has 16 residues. V lost 4 bases to trimming and J lost 0 bases, with 15 bases between them. The germline CDR1 and CDR2 sequences are SGHRS and YFSETQ. This CDR3 is CASSPTTQASTDTQYF. The CDR3 region has the DNA TGCGCCAGCAGCCCCACGACACAAGCTAGCACAGATACGCAGTATTTT.

This clonotype was picked up a small number of times. The V gene is TRBV6-2 or TRBV6-3, the J gene TRBJ2-3; 12 positions agree with TRBD2. J gave up 4 bases and V 5 bases, and 4 bases lay outside the gene matches. The CDR3 is 15 amino acids. The germline CDR1 and CDR2 sequences are MNHEY and SVGEGT. Here the CDR3 reads CASSRLAGEPDTQYF. The CDR3 region has the DNA TGTGCCAGCAGTCGACTAGCGGGAGAACCAGATACGCAGTATTTT.

The CDR3 spells CASSSGLADSYEQYF. CDR3 bases: TGTGCCAGCAGCTCGGGACTAGCGGACTCCTACGAGCAGTACTTC. The gene calls are TRBV11-2 and TRBJ2-7; TRBD2 matches 11 bases. Trimming cost V 4 bases and J 0 bases; bases outside gene matches: 2. The CDR3 totals 15 residues. The germline V gene encodes CDR1 SGHAT and CDR2 FQNNGV.

This clonotype occurred many times. The chain combines TRBV6-4 with TRBJ2-1; TRBD2 matches 11 bases. Germline assignment: CDR1 MRHNA and CDR2 SNTAGT. V lost 5 bases and J lost 10; bases outside the gene matches: 4. The length of the CDR3 is 13 residues. The CDR3 spells CASSSSGGLEQFF. The CDR3 region has the DNA TGTGCCAGCAGTTCTAGCGGGGGGTTAGAGCAGTTCTTC.